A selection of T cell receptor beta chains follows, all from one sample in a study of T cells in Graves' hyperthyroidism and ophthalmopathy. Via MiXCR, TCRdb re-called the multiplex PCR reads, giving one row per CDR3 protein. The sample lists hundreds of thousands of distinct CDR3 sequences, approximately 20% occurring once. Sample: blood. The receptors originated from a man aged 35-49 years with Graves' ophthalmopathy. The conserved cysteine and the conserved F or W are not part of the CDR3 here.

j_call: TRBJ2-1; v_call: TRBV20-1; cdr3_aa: SAREVAPTYNEQF
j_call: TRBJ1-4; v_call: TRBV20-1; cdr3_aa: SASTGINNEKLF
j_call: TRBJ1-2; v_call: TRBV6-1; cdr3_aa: ASSEAVIYGYT
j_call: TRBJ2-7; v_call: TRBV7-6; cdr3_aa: ASSLESVSSYEQY
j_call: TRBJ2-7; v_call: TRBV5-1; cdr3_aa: ASGTGSSYEQY
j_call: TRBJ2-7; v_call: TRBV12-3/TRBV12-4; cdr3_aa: ASSSPHKAEQY
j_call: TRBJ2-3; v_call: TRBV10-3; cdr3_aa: AISDTGTFIVNTQY
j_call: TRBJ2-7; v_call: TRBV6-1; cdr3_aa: ASSPYLEQYEQY
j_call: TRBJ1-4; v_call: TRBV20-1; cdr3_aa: SARVGGTGFNEKLF
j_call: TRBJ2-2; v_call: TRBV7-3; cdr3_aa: ASSLTAGPNTGELF
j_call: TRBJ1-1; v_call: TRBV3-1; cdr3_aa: ASSPLDRMNTEAF
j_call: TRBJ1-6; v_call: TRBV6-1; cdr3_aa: ASKAGGISPLH
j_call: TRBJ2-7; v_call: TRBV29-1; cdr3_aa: SVPSGTDYEQY
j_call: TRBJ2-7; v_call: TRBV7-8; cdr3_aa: ASSPAGAGEQY
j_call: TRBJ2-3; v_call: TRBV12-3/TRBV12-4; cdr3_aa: ASTATRGRLDTQY
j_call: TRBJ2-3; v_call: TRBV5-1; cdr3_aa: ASSFYTGTSGFYTQY
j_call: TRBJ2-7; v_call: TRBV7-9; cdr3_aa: ASSFPRNGTGVYEQY
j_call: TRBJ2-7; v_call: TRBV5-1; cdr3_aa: ASSSTGRGEQY
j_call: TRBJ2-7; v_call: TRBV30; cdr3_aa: AWSRGPPQGYEQY
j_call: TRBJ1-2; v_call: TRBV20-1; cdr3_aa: SLREGAVYGYT
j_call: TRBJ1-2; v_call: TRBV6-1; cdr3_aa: ASSPTDSANYGYT
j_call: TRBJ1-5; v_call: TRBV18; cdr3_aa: ASSPPNLGAGGRNQPQH
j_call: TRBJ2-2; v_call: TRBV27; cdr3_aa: ASSPWTGGGGELF
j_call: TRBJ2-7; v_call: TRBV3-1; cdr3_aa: ASSRLTSGRAGEQY
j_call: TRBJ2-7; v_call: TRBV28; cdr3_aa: ASTSMVRQAYSYEQY
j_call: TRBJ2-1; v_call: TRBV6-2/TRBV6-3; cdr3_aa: ASSSPLTSRSSYNEQF
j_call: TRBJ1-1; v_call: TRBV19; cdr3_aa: ASSENGRPTEAF
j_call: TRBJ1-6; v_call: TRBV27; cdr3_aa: ASSLKQGIGNSPLH
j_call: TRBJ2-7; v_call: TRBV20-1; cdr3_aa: SASPRGPDYEQY
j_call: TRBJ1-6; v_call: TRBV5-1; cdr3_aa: ASRQGNNSPLH
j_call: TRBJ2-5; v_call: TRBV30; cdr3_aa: AWSPTSGKRETQY
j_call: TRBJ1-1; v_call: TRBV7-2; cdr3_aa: ASSLLQGATEAF
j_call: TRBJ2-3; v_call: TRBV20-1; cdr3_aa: SARPGGLIDTQY
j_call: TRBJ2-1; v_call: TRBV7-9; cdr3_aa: ASSLGQGVHNEQF
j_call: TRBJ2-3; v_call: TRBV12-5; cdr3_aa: ASGSSGGAVPNTDTQY
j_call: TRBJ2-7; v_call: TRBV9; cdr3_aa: ASSVDWGENYEQY
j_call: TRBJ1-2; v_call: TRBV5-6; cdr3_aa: ASSLDGAGLST
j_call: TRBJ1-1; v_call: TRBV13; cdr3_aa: ASSSRGVPEAF
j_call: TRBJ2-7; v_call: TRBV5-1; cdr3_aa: ASSLAPSGRYEQY
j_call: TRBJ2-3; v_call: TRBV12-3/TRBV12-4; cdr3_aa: ASRRQGATSTDTQY
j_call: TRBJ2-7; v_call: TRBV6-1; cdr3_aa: ASRKLLGEQY
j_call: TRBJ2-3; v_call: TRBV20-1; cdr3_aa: SAKMGGRIDTQY
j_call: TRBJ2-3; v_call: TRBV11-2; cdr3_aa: ASGYPPTGTSGRAGQY
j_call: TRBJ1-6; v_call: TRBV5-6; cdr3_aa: ASSLGRDNSPLH
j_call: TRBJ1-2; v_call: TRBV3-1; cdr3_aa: ASSPTATVINYGYT
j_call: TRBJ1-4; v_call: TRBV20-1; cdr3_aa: SARDMTGANEKLF
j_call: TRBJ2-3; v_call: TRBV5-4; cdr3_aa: ASSLDSGRYTDTQY
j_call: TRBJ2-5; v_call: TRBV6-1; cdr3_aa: ASRPWSYRQETQY
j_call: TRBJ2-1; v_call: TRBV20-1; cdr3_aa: SANKREGLNEQF
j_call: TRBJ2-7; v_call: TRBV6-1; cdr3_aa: ASTQTGTRISGEQY
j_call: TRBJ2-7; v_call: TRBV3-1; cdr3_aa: ASSQGLAGDEQY
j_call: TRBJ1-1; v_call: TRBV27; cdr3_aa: ASRPGPGTEAF
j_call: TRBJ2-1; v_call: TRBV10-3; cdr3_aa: AISEQGRWQF
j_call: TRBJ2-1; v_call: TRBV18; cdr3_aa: ASSLQGGGCV